What follows is one T cell receptor (beta chain) and its context. Trimming removed 0 bases from V and 8 bases from J; junction bases left unmatched: 6. The CDR3 is 13 residues long. CDR1 and CDR2 from the germline V gene are SQVTM and ANQGSEA. The sample is drawn from a study of technical replicates of blood from a few donors. Only in-frame clones appear in the TCRdb table, and some are missing; sequencing was by immunoSEQ multiplex PCR. The sample lists some 77,000 clones, more than 85% occurring once. This TCR derives from a human donor in good health. What was sequenced was T cells isolated from PBMCs. This chain uses TRBV29-1 with TRBJ1-2; the match to TRBD1 covers 7 bases. As DNA, the CDR3 is TGCAGCGTTGAAGATAAAACAGGGGTCGGCTACACCTTC. It yields the protein CSVEDKTGVGYTF. Using reference TRBV29-1 and TRBJ1-2 for the parts outside the CDR3, the full variable domain is SAVISQKPSRDICQRGTSLTIQCQVDSQVTMMFWYRQQPGQSLTLIATANQGSEATYESGFVIDKFPISRPNLTFSTLTVSNMSPEDSSIYLCSVEDKTGVGYTFGSGTRLTVV.